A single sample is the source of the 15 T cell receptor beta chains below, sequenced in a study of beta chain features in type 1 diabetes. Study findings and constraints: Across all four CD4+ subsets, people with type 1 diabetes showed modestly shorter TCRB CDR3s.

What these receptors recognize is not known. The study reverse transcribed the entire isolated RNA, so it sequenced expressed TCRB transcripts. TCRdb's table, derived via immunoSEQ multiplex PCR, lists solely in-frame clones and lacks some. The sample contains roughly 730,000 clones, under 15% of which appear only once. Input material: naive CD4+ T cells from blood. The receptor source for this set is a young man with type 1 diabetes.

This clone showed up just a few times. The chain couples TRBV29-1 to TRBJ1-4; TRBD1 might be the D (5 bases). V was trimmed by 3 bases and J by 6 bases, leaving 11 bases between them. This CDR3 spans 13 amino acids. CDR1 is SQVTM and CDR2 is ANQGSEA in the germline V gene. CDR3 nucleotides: TGCAGCGTTGACCTCGGGACCGATGAAAAACTGTTTTTT. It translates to CSVDLGTDEKLFF.

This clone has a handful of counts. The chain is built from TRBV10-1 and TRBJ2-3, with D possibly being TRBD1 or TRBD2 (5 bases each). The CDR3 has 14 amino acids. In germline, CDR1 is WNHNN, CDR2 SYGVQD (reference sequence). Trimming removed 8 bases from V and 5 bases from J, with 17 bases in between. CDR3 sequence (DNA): TGCGCCAGCGGGGGTGGCGCGCAGGGAGATACGCAGTATTTT. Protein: CASGGGAQGDTQYF.

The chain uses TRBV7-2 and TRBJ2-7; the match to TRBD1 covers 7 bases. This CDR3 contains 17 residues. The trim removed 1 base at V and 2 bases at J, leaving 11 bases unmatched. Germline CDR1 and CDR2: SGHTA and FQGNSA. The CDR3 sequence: CASSLGTGYPMAYEQYF. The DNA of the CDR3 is TGTGCCAGCAGCTTAGGGACAGGATATCCTATGGCCTACGAGCAGTACTTC.

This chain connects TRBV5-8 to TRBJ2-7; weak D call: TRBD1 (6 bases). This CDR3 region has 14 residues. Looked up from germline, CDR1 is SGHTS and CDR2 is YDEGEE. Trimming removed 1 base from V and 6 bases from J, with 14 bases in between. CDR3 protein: CASSLFRDTPEQYF. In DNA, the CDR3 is TGTGCCAGCAGCTTGTTCCGGGACACCCCCGAGCAGTACTTC.

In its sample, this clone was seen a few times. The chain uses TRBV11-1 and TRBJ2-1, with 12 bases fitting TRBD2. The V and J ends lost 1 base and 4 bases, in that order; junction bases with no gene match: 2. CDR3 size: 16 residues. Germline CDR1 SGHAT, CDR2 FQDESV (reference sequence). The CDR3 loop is CASSLGGTSGYNEQFF. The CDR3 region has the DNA TGTGCCAGCAGCTTAGGCGGGACTAGCGGGTACAATGAGCAGTTCTTC.

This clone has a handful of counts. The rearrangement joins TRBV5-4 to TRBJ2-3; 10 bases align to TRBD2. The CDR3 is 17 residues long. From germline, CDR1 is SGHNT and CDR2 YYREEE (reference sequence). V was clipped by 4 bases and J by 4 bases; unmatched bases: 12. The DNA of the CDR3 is TGTGCCAGCAGCCCTTCCTGGACTAGCGGATATGCAGATACGCAGTATTTT. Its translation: CASSPSWTSGYADTQYF.

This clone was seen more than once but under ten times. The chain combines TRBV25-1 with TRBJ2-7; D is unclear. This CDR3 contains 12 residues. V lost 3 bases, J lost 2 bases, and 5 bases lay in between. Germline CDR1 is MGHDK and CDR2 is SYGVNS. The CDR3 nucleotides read TGTGCCAGCAGTGATAGGACCTACGAGCAGTACTTC. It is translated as CASSDRTYEQYF.

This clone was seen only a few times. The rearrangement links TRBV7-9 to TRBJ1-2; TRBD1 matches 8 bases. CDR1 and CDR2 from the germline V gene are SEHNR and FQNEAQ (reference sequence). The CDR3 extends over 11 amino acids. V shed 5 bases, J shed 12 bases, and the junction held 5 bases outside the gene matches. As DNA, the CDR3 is TGTGCCAGCAGCGAAGACAGGGGCCACACCTTC. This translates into CASSEDRGHTF.

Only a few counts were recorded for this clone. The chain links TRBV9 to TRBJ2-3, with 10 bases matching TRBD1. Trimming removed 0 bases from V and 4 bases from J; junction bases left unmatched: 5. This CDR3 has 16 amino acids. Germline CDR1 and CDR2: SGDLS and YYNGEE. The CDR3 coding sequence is TGTGCCAGCAGCGTAGCGGGACAGGGGCAGGCAGATACGCAGTATTTT. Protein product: CASSVAGQGQADTQYF.

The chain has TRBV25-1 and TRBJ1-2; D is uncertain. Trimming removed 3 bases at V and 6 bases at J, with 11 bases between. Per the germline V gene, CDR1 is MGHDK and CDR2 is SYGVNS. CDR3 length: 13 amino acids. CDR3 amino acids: CASSDWADDGYTF. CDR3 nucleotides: TGTGCCAGCAGTGACTGGGCAGATGATGGCTACACCTTC.

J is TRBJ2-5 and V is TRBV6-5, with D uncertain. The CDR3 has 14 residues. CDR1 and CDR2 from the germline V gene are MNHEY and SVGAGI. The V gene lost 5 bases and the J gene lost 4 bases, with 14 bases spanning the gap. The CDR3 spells CASSGSGLGETQYF. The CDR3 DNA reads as TGTGCCAGCAGTGGGTCGGGCCTAGGAGAGACCCAGTACTTC.

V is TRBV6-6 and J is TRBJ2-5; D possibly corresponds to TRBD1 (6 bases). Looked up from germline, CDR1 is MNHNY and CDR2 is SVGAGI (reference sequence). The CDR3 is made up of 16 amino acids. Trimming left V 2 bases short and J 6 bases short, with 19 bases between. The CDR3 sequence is CASSYLPTGNGQTQYF. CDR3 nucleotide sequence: TGTGCCAGCAGTTACCTCCCAACAGGGAACGGACAGACCCAGTACTTC.

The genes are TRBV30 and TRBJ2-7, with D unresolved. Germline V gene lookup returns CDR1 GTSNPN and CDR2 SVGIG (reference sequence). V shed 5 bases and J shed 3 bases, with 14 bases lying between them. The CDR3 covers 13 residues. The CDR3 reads CAWGNHRFYEQYF. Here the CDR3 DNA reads TGTGCCTGGGGAAACCATCGGTTCTACGAGCAGTACTTC.

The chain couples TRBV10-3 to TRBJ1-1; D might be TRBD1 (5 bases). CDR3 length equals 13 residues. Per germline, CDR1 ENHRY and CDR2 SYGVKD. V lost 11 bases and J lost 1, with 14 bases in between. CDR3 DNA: TGTGCCTCTTACCAGGGACCGAACACTGAAGCTTTCTTT. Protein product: CASYQGPNTEAFF.

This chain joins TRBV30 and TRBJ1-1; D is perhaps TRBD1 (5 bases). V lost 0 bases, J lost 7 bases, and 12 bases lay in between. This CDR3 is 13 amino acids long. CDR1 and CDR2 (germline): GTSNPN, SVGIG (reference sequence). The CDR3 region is CAWSVHRQGEAFF. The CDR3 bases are TGTGCCTGGAGTGTACATCGGCAGGGTGAAGCTTTCTTT.